The clone carrying this T cell receptor beta chain came up a few times. The PCR used 60 Vbeta and 13 Jbeta primers. Clones were read by immunoSEQ multiplex PCR, and TCRdb kept only the in-frame ones, dropping some. The repertoire holds around 200,000 clones, with roughly 80% as singletons. This record belongs to a study of cytomegalovirus exposure and HLA in healthy donors. From germline, CDR1 is ENHRY and CDR2 SYGVKD. CDR3 size: 13 residues. V gave up 10 bases and J gave up 4 bases; unmatched junction bases: 4. Sequenced material: PBMCs. The chain recombines TRBV10-3 with TRBJ1-2, with TRBD1 matching 12 bases. The clonotype originates from a woman between 50 and 59 years old in good health and CMV-seropositive. The CDR3 DNA is TGTGCCACGGGACAGGGGGCTCGCTATGGCTACACCTTC. It codes for CATGQGARYGYTF.